This T cell receptor (beta chain) came from a study of T cells expressing NK-cell markers. Overall study: Within the sequenced cohort of eight donors, seven exhibited HCMV seropositivity and one was seronegative.

Scientists made TCR beta cDNA using 5'RACE template switching with UMIs. TCRdb reprocessed the 5' RACE reads, keeping one entry per CDR3 protein, no DNA. The sample's table shows approximately 420,000 distinct CDR3 sequences. CDR3 size: 13 residues. From germline, CDR1 is GTSNPN and CDR2 SVGIG (reference sequence). This chain joins TRBV30 and TRBJ2-1; checking the TCRdb D call of TRBD1 is not possible without DNA. This clonotype was sampled from a woman aged 50 to 60 in good health. The source material was blood T cells: a sorted CD56 or NKG2C T cell subset, CD4+ or CD8+ T cells, or bulk PBMC T cells (not recorded which). The CDR3 sequence is CAWRDGTGTEQFF.